This passage covers 18 T cell receptor beta chains from one sample sequenced in a study of cytotoxic CD8 clonotypes in ibrutinib-treated CLL. TCRdb's copy holds only in-frame clones and misses some; the assay was immunoSEQ multiplex PCR. The sample lists 200,000 to 250,000 clones; 70% were seen once. Sequenced material: PBMCs, taken after 24 months of ibrutinib treatment. The receptors were sampled from a human donor with chronic lymphocytic leukemia.

This clone came up a few times. V gene TRBV7-3 combines with J gene TRBJ2-1; a weak D match, TRBD1 (9 bases). The germline V and J ends were trimmed by 5 bases and 5 bases, with 28 bases remaining between them. CDR1 is SGHTA and CDR2 is FQGTGA in the germline V gene. The CDR3 spans 19 residues. The CDR3 spells CASSILGGQGISGNNEQFF. Written as DNA, the CDR3 is TGTGCCAGCAGCATCCTCGGAGGACAGGGGATTAGCGGGAACAATGAGCAGTTCTTC.

The V gene is TRBV5-1, the J gene TRBJ2-7; D possibly corresponds to TRBD1 (5 bases). The CDR3 runs 15 residues. Germline V lookup: CDR1 SGHRS, CDR2 YFSETQ. V was pared by 0 bases and J by 6 bases, with 16 bases between. CDR3 loop: CASSLADSPLSEQYF. CDR3 in DNA: TGCGCCAGCAGCTTGGCCGACAGCCCTTTAAGCGAGCAGTACTTC. The full variable domain, with the rest looked up from reference TRBV5-1 and TRBJ2-7, is KAGVTQTPRYLIKTRGQQVTLSCSPISGHRSVSWYQQTPGQGLQFLFEYFSETQRNKGNFPGRFSGRQFSNSRSEMNVSTLELGDSALYLCASSLADSPLSEQYFGPGTRLTVT.

This clone appeared once. The chain carries TRBV6-5 and TRBJ2-5; perhaps TRBD2 as D (5 bases). The CDR3 is 15 residues long. V lost 6 bases, J lost 0 bases, and 14 bases lay in between. The V gene's germline CDR1 is MNHEY and CDR2 SVGAGI. This CDR3 is CASRCNGSHQETQYF. CDR3 nucleotide sequence: TGTGCCAGCAGGTGCAATGGGAGCCACCAAGAGACCCAGTACTTC.

The J gene is TRBJ2-7, the V gene TRBV16; 8 bases align to TRBD2. J gave up 5 bases and V 2 bases, and 14 bases lay outside the gene matches. Germline V CDR1 and CDR2: KGHSY, FQNENV. This CDR3 region has 17 residues. The CDR3 sequence is CASSQLPTGGIVNEQYF. CDR3 DNA sequence: TGTGCCAGCAGCCAACTCCCCACGGGGGGGATCGTCAACGAGCAGTACTTC.

The chain recombines TRBV19 with TRBJ2-1; D possibly corresponds to TRBD2 (6 bases). The CDR3 length is 16 residues. Trimming removed 4 bases from V and 2 bases from J, with 15 bases in between. Looked up from germline, CDR1 is LNHDA and CDR2 is SQIVND (reference sequence). The chain's CDR3 is CASSKEGTVTYNEQFF. The CDR3 region has the DNA TGTGCCAGTAGTAAGGAGGGGACCGTCACCTACAATGAGCAGTTCTTC.

This clone was seen only once. This probably arose from a read error, given a far larger clone one base away. This chain joins TRBV11-2 and TRBJ2-7; D is ambiguous. Looked up from germline, CDR1 is SGHAT and CDR2 is FQNNGV. Trimming took 3 bases from V and 2 from J, leaving 2 bases between them. CDR3 length: 11 amino acids. CDR3 DNA sequence: TGTGCCAGCAGCTTTACCTACGAGCAGTACTTC. This codes for CASSFTYEQYF.

The genes are TRBV7-6 and TRBJ2-2, with D perhaps TRBD1 or TRBD2 (5 bases each). V dropped 0 bases and J dropped 5 bases, with 13 bases sitting between them. The CDR3 extends over 16 amino acids. The germline gives CDR1 SGHVS, CDR2 FNYEAQ. The CDR3 DNA reads TGTGCCAGCAGCTTAGCGCAACTCGGGGCGACCGGGGAGCTGTTTTTT. Protein product: CASSLAQLGATGELFF.

The V gene is TRBV7-2, the J gene TRBJ2-5; D perhaps matches TRBD2 (5 bases). CDR3 length equals 14 residues. The germline V gene has CDR1 SGHTA and CDR2 FQGNSA. Trimming cost V 2 bases and J 0 bases, with 7 bases left between them. As DNA, the CDR3 is TGTGCCAGCAGCTTAATGGGAGACCAAGAGACCCAGTACTTC. Its translation: CASSLMGDQETQYF.

In this sample, this clone turned up a few times. CDR3 sequence reads: CASFGGTYEQYF. CDR3 DNA sequence: TGTGCCAGCTTTGGGGGCACCTACGAGCAGTACTTC. The rearrangement joins TRBV6-4 to TRBJ2-7; tentative D call: TRBD1 (6 bases). CDR3 size: 12 residues. Trimming removed 8 bases from V and 2 bases from J, with 10 bases in between. Germline CDR1 MRHNA, CDR2 SNTAGT.

This sequence joins TRBV4-3 and TRBJ2-3; tentative D call: TRBD1 (5 bases). The CDR3 consists of 14 residues. Germline assignment: CDR1 LGHNA and CDR2 YSLEER. V lost 4 bases, J lost 4 bases, and 12 bases lay in between. CDR3 loop: CASSRRQGSDTQYF. The CDR3 bases are TGCGCCAGCAGCCGACGCCAGGGATCAGATACGCAGTATTTT.

The chain has TRBV6-5 and TRBJ2-1, with 9 nucleotides matching TRBD2. The V gene end was trimmed by 0 bases and the J gene end by 10 bases; junction bases not matched to a gene: 10. CDR1 is MNHEY, CDR2 SVGAGI, per germline. The CDR3 totals 16 residues. Written as DNA, the CDR3 is TGTGCCAGCAGTTACTCGAGAGGCGGGAGGGCTAGGGAGCAGTTCTTC. It specifies CASSYSRGGRAREQFF.

DNA of the CDR3: TGTGCCAGCAGCATACCGGGACAGGGGACTAGCGGCATCAATGAGCAGTTCTTC. Protein sequence: CASSIPGQGTSGINEQFF. V and J are TRBV7-9 and TRBJ2-1; possible D gene TRBD2, 11 bases. The germline V gene encodes CDR1 SEHNR and CDR2 FQNEAQ (reference sequence). This CDR3 region has 18 residues. V gave up 5 bases and J gave up 6 bases, with 26 bases separating them.

This clone showed up just once. This rearrangement joins TRBV15 to TRBJ2-5; 9 nucleotides align to TRBD2. Germline V lookup: CDR1 LNHNV, CDR2 YYDKDF (reference sequence). The V gene end was trimmed by 0 bases and the J gene end by 4 bases; junction bases not matched to a gene: 6. The length of the CDR3 is 16 residues. The CDR3 bases are TGTGCCACCAGCAGAGATCTAGGACTAGCGTCAGAGACCCAGTACTTC. It codes for CATSRDLGLASETQYF.

This CDR3 is CASSRRGDSYEQYF. In DNA, the CDR3 is TGTGCCAGCAGCCGCCGGGGGGACTCCTACGAGCAGTACTTC. The rearrangement uses TRBV13 and TRBJ2-7; TRBD2 matches 7 bases. Germline CDR1 PRHDT, CDR2 FYEKMQ (reference sequence). Losses at the gene ends were 5 bases for V and 0 bases for J; bases not matched to a gene: 4. The CDR3 covers 14 residues.

A note on this clone: A junction boundary mismatches the germline segment, possibly from a read error. As DNA, the CDR3 is TGTGCCAGCAGCCTAGGGACTAGCTCTGGATACGAGCAGTACTTC. Amino acid sequence: CASSLGTSSGYEQYF. This chain uses TRBV13 with TRBJ2-7; the match to TRBD2 covers 9 bases. The CDR3 covers 15 residues. Germline CDR1 PRHDT, CDR2 FYEKMQ (reference sequence).

The rearrangement links TRBV29-1 to TRBJ1-3; D gene uncertain. Per germline, CDR1 SQVTM and CDR2 ANQGSEA. The CDR3 runs to 14 residues. V was clipped by 1 base and J by 0 bases, with 7 bases between them. DNA of the CDR3: TGCAGCGTTGAAGGGCAGTCCTCTGGAAACACCATATATTTT. Translating gives CSVEGQSSGNTIYF.

The gene calls are TRBV9 and TRBJ1-5; D not certain. Germline CDR1 and CDR2: SGDLS and YYNGEE. CDR3 length equals 15 residues. V lost 0 bases, J lost 0 bases, and 7 bases lay in between. CDR3 coding DNA: TGTGCCAGCAGCGTAGAGGCATATAGCAATCAGCCCCAGCATTTT. Its translation: CASSVEAYSNQPQHF. The whole variable domain, remainder taken from reference TRBV9 and TRBJ1-5, is DSGVTQTPKHLITATGQRVTLRCSPRSGDLSVYWYQQSLDQGLQFLIQYYNGEERAKGNILERFSAQQFPDLHSELNLSSLELGDSALYFCASSVEAYSNQPQHFGDGTRLSIL.

This sequence joins TRBV7-2 and TRBJ2-5; no clear D gene. V was clipped by 1 base and J by 2 bases, with 5 bases between them. There are 13 residues in the CDR3. CDR1 SGHTA and CDR2 FQGNSA come from the germline V gene. The CDR3 protein is CASSLVDQETQYF. The DNA for the CDR3 is TGTGCCAGCAGCTTAGTAGATCAAGAGACCCAGTACTTC.